The 27 T cell receptor beta chains in this list originate from one sample, sequenced in a study of blood T cell repertoires in COVID-19. Measured with immunoSEQ multiplex PCR; TCRdb has only the in-frame clones, and not every one. The sample holds about 230,000 clones, around 80% seen once. The specimen was peripheral blood. The receptors were sampled from a man in his forties who had recovered from COVID-19.

V gene TRBV2 combines with J gene TRBJ2-7, with D tentatively TRBD1 (6 bases). Germline V gene lookup returns CDR1 SNHLY and CDR2 FYNNEI. V was clipped by 6 bases and J by 0 bases, with 9 bases between them. CDR3 size: 13 residues. This CDR3 reads CASRGASSYEQYF. CDR3 bases: TGTGCCAGCAGGGGGGCCAGCTCCTACGAGCAGTACTTC.

The chain has TRBV5-8 and TRBJ2-5, with 9 bases that match TRBD2. Trimming at V came to 4 bases and at J to 1 base, leaving 5 bases not matched to a gene. Germline values: CDR1 SGHTS, CDR2 YDEGEE. The CDR3 extends over 15 amino acids. CDR3: CASSLRGRGQETQYF. In DNA, the CDR3 is TGTGCCAGCAGCCTCCGCGGGAGGGGCCAAGAGACCCAGTACTTC.

The chain has TRBV10-3 and TRBJ2-7, with TRBD2 as a possible D gene (5 bases). Germline V lookup: CDR1 ENHRY, CDR2 SYGVKD. CDR3 size: 14 residues. The ends were cut back, 7 bases at V and 4 bases at J, with 17 bases in the middle. CDR3 nucleotide sequence: TGTGCCATCAAGGAGGATGGGGTCATTTACGAGCAGTACTTC. Its translation is CAIKEDGVIYEQYF.

The chain uses TRBV6-4 and TRBJ2-7; 7 bases agree with TRBD2. Germline assignment: CDR1 MRHNA and CDR2 SNTAGT. With 4 bases clipped from V and 2 bases from J, the junction kept 8 bases outside the gene matches. This CDR3 has 15 amino acids. As DNA, the CDR3 is TGTGCCAGCAGTGGAGTACTAGCGCCTCCCTACGAGCAGTACTTC. This sequence encodes CASSGVLAPPYEQYF.

The table lists this clone with a few counts. This rearrangement joins TRBV6-4 to TRBJ2-2, with a possible D match to TRBD2 (6 bases). V was clipped by 8 bases and J by 2 bases, with 12 bases between them. The germline gives CDR1 MRHNA, CDR2 SNTAGT. The CDR3 length is 14 residues. The CDR3: CASSRGINTGELFF. The CDR3 DNA reads as TGTGCCAGCTCACGGGGGATTAACACCGGGGAGCTGTTTTTT.

V is TRBV4-2 and J is TRBJ1-4; D might be TRBD1 (6 bases). CDR3 length: 18 amino acids. V shed 0 bases and J shed 8 bases, with 22 bases lying between them. Looked up from germline, CDR1 is LGHNA and CDR2 is YNFKEQ. The CDR3, as DNA: TGTGCCAGCAGCCAAGATGGCTTACGGGACACCGGGACCGAAAAACTGTTTTTT. Translating it yields CASSQDGLRDTGTEKLFF.

The table lists this clone with a count of one. V is TRBV5-5 and J is TRBJ1-2; the D is unclear. The CDR3 spans 16 residues. Germline lookup yields CDR1 SGHKS and CDR2 YYEKEE (reference sequence). Trimming took 8 bases from V and 3 from J, leaving 23 bases between them. The CDR3, as DNA: TGTGCCAGTCACCCTGCTGGGTCCGGGGAAGACTATGGCTACACCTTC. Protein sequence: CASHPAGSGEDYGYTF.

The chain links TRBV5-1 to TRBJ1-3; TRBD1 might be the D (5 bases). CDR1 is SGHRS and CDR2 is YFSETQ in the germline V gene. The CDR3 totals 13 residues. The V end was cut by 6 bases, the J end by 3 bases, with 10 bases between. CDR3 in amino acids: CASKETDGNTIYF. CDR3 sequence (DNA): TGCGCCAGCAAAGAGACAGATGGAAACACCATATATTTT.

This clone was observed many times. The gene calls are TRBV6-2 or TRBV6-3 and TRBJ2-5, with D possibly matching TRBD1 (6 bases). The V gene lost 2 bases and the J gene lost 1 base, with 8 bases spanning the gap. The CDR3 covers 14 residues. Germline loops: CDR1 MNHEY, CDR2 SVGEGT. The CDR3 DNA reads as TGTGCCAGCAGTTACAGGGACATCCAAGAGACCCAGTACTTC. This sequence encodes CASSYRDIQETQYF.

CDR3 protein: CASSFSGTGPNQPQHF. The CDR3 nucleotides read TGTGCCAGCAGCTTTTCCGGGACAGGGCCGAATCAGCCCCAGCATTTT. V gene TRBV7-2 combines with J gene TRBJ1-5, with TRBD1 identical over 9 bases. V lost 3 bases and J lost 4; bases outside the gene matches: 7. CDR1 is SGHTA and CDR2 is FQGNSA in the germline V gene. The CDR3 has 16 amino acids.

This sequence joins TRBV18 and TRBJ1-4; TRBD1 agrees at 10 bases. Germline V CDR1 and CDR2: KGHSH, LQKENI. The CDR3 has 17 amino acids. V was pared by 3 bases and J by 2 bases, with 6 bases of the junction left unmatched. CDR3: CASSPGQGKSTNEKLFF. The CDR3 region has the DNA TGTGCCAGCTCACCGGGACAGGGGAAGTCGACTAATGAAAAACTGTTTTTT.

The CDR3 sequence: CASSLVFSEKLFF. Here the CDR3 DNA reads TGTGCCAGCAGCTTAGTATTTAGTGAAAAACTGTTTTTT. The rearrangement uses TRBV7-2 and TRBJ1-4; D remains ambiguous. The CDR3 covers 13 residues. Germline CDR1 and CDR2: SGHTA and FQGNSA. The V end was cut by 1 base, the J end by 7 bases, with 7 bases between.

Details on this clone: Additional DNA sequences in this sample encode the identical CDR3. The V call is TRBV12-3 or TRBV12-4, the J call TRBJ2-3; D uncertain. The CDR3 totals 13 residues. Trimming shortened V by 8 bases and J by 2 bases, and 11 bases separated the two germline ends. The CDR3 spells CASSLPPTDTQYF. CDR3 coding DNA: TGTGCCAGCTCACTTCCCCCCACAGATACGCAGTATTTT.

The chain employs TRBV7-9 and TRBJ1-1, with a tentative D call TRBD1 (5 bases). Per the germline V gene, CDR1 is SEHNR and CDR2 is FQNEAQ (reference sequence). The CDR3 loop spans 17 amino acids. The V end was cut by 4 bases, the J end by 0 bases, with 18 bases between. CDR3: CASSSYGDQGLNTEAFF. In DNA form, the CDR3 reads TGTGCCAGCAGCTCTTACGGTGATCAGGGCTTGAACACTGAAGCTTTCTTT.

The chain links TRBV15 to TRBJ2-2; TRBD2 is a possible D gene (5 bases). V lost 0 bases to trimming and J lost 5 bases, with 7 bases between them. Germline lookup yields CDR1 LNHNV and CDR2 YYDKDF (reference sequence). The CDR3 spans 14 residues. CDR3 in amino acids: CATSRDRRTGELFF. DNA of the CDR3: TGTGCCACCAGCAGAGATCGGAGGACCGGGGAGCTGTTTTTT.

This chain joins TRBV19 and TRBJ1-1; no definite D call. CDR3 size: 12 residues. Trimming pared 5 bases from V and 0 bases from J, leaving 4 bases between. The germline gives CDR1 LNHDA, CDR2 SQIVND (reference sequence). The CDR3 DNA is TGTGCCAGTAGTGTCTTGAACACTGAAGCTTTCTTT. This translates into CASSVLNTEAFF. The full variable domain, rest sourced from reference TRBV19 and TRBJ1-1, is DGGITQSPKYLFRKEGQNVTLSCEQNLNHDAMYWYRQDPGQGLRLIYYSQIVNDFQKGDIAEGYSVSREKKESFPLTVTSAQKNPTAFYLCASSVLNTEAFFGQGTRLTVV.

The chain carries TRBV4-3 and TRBJ1-2; D ambiguous. The germline V gene encodes CDR1 LGHNA and CDR2 YSLEER. The CDR3 extends over 16 amino acids. The V and J ends lost 0 bases and 4 bases respectively, with 15 bases between them. CDR3 sequence reads: CASSQDPKGDSYGYTF. The CDR3 bases are TGCGCCAGCAGCCAAGATCCGAAGGGAGATAGCTATGGCTACACCTTC.

The rearrangement joins TRBV29-1 to TRBJ2-1, with TRBD2 identical over 8 bases. Germline lookup yields CDR1 SQVTM and CDR2 ANQGSEA. Germline trimming cut 5 bases from V and 4 bases from J; bases unmatched to any gene: 4. The CDR3 length is 13 residues. CDR3: CSVLAGTYNEQFF. The CDR3 DNA follows: TGCAGCGTTTTAGCGGGAACTTACAATGAGCAGTTCTTC.

This clone was observed a single time. The chain has TRBV3-1 (or the pseudogene TRBV3-2) and TRBJ1-2; 8 bases line up with TRBD1. CDR3 length: 15 amino acids. The germline V gene encodes CDR1 LGHDT and CDR2 YNNKEL (reference sequence). Trimming took 1 base from V and 2 from J; bases not matched to a gene: 3. The CDR3 region is CASSQGTGKNYGYTF. CDR3 DNA sequence: TGTGCCAGCAGCCAAGGGACAGGGAAAAACTATGGCTACACCTTC.

This clone was seen a few times. This chain joins TRBV6-2 or TRBV6-3 and TRBJ2-5; 11 bases align to TRBD2. CDR3 length: 18 amino acids. Germline V gene data show CDR1 as MNHEY and CDR2 as SVGEGT. The trim removed 4 bases at V and 0 bases at J, leaving 10 bases unmatched. The CDR3 loop is CASSFPTTSGTYQETQYF. The CDR3 DNA follows: TGTGCCAGCAGTTTCCCCACGACTAGCGGGACGTACCAAGAGACCCAGTACTTC.

The sample holds one count of this clone. This rearrangement joins TRBV29-1 to TRBJ2-2, with D perhaps matching TRBD1 (5 bases). CDR3 size: 14 residues. Trimming took 6 bases from V and 0 from J, leaving 11 bases between them. CDR1 is SQVTM and CDR2 is ANQGSEA in the germline V gene. CDR3 nucleotides: TGCAGCGTGACAGATCATGCGAACACCGGGGAGCTGTTTTTT. Translation: CSVTDHANTGELFF.

The V call is TRBV7-2, the J call TRBJ2-4, with 8 bases aligning to TRBD1. This CDR3 has 14 residues. Trimming at V came to 5 bases and at J to 8 bases, leaving 8 bases not matched to a gene. CDR1 is SGHTA, CDR2 FQGNSA, per germline. As DNA, the CDR3 is TGTGCCAGCAGCCAACGGACAGGGATGGACATTCAGTACTTC. Amino acid sequence: CASSQRTGMDIQYF.

The CDR3 nucleotides read TGTGCCAGCAGCTTAGTTCTGTTGGCGGGGGGGAGCTACAATGAGCAGTTCTTC. Protein sequence: CASSLVLLAGGSYNEQFF. The chain joins TRBV11-3 to TRBJ2-1, with 9 bases aligning to TRBD2. The V gene end was trimmed by 1 base and the J gene end by 3 bases; junction bases not matched to a gene: 10. The CDR3 consists of 18 residues. In germline, CDR1 is SGHNT, CDR2 YENEEA.

The V call is TRBV19, the J call TRBJ1-2; TRBD1 matches at 9 bases. Germline CDR1 is LNHDA and CDR2 is SQIVND (reference sequence). V shed 5 bases and J 7 bases; nucleotides not matched to a gene: 14. The CDR3 totals 16 residues. The CDR3: CASSVSPGQGRGGYTF. The CDR3 bases are TGTGCCAGTAGTGTCTCACCGGGACAGGGAAGAGGTGGCTACACCTTC.

The chain recombines TRBV7-2 with TRBJ1-6; 7 bases map to TRBD1. Trimming at V came to 4 bases and at J to 8 bases, leaving 8 bases not matched to a gene. CDR1 is SGHTA, CDR2 FQGNSA, per germline. The CDR3 sequence is 15 residues long. This CDR3 is CASSSHQGVDSPLHF. The CDR3, as DNA: TGTGCCAGCAGCTCTCATCAGGGGGTAGATTCACCCCTCCACTTT.

The gene calls are TRBV4-3 and TRBJ1-1; 8 bases map to TRBD1. CDR1 is LGHNA and CDR2 is YSLEER in the germline V gene. The CDR3 spans 14 residues. V dropped 3 bases and J dropped 4; count of bases not matched to a gene: 4. The CDR3 protein is CASSQLTGGTEAFF. The CDR3 bases are TGCGCCAGCAGCCAGCTTACAGGGGGCACTGAAGCTTTCTTT.

This chain links TRBV27 with TRBJ1-6; D not certain. CDR3 size: 17 residues. Deletions cut 5 bases from V and 0 bases from J, with 14 bases between. Germline CDR1 reads MNHEY; CDR2 reads SMNVEV (reference sequence). The CDR3 sequence is CASSPRVGSSYNSPLHF. The CDR3 bases are TGTGCCAGCAGTCCCCGGGTAGGGAGCTCCTATAATTCACCCCTCCACTTT.